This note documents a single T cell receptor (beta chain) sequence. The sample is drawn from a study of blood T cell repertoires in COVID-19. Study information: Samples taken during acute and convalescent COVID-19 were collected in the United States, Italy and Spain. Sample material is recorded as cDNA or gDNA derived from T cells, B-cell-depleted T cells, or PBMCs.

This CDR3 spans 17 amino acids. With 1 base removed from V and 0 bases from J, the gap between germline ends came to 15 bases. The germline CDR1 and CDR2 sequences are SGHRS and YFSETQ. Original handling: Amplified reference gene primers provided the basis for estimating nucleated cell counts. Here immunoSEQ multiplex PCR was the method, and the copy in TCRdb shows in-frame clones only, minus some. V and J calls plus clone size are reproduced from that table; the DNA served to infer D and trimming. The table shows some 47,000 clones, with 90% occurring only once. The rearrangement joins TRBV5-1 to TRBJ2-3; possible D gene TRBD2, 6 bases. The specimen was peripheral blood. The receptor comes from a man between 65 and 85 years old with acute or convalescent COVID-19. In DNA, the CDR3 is TGCGCCAGCAGCTTGACCCCTACGGGGACTAGCACAGATACGCAGTATTTT. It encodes CASSLTPTGTSTDTQYF.